These T cell receptor beta chains were read from a single sample in a study of CD8+ T cells in alopecia areata. Assay used: immunoSEQ multiplex PCR; TCRdb lists only in-frame clones, some missing. The table shows a few hundred thousand clones, with 45% to 70% occurring only once. Sequences were derived from CD4+ T cells sorted from blood, sampled at week 52, from a patient treated with tofacitinib. The source of these receptors is a human donor with alopecia areata. The conserved cysteine and the conserved F or W are not part of the CDR3 here. The order of the fields is J gene, V gene, CDR3 protein.

TRBJ2-5	TRBV5-1	ASSEAGSGRTQY
TRBJ2-5	TRBV7-2	ASSLKETQY
TRBJ2-3	TRBV10-3	AISETGQGTDTQY
TRBJ1-5	TRBV5-6	ASSPSRSNQPQH
TRBJ1-5	TRBV6-1	ASNTQGFQPQH
TRBJ1-4	TRBV4-2	ASSQGGGQLTNEKLF
TRBJ1-2	TRBV2	ASSEGTGGYT
TRBJ1-1	TRBV7-2	ASSLSRLNRGNTEAF
TRBJ2-1	TRBV30	AWSVRGSEQF
TRBJ1-1	TRBV7-9	ASSLARNTEAF
TRBJ1-2	TRBV29-1	SVDETSYGYT
TRBJ2-7	TRBV6-5	ASSSLAGGSYEQY
TRBJ1-5	TRBV27	ASSRSWGEGQPQH
TRBJ2-7	TRBV29-1	SVKRGTAAEQY
TRBJ1-2	TRBV30	AWSPWKPRDYGYT
TRBJ2-5	TRBV4-1	ASSQAPGETQY
TRBJ2-5	TRBV29-1	SVEDTGNQETQY
TRBJ1-1	TRBV6-4	ASSASMNTEAF
TRBJ1-1	TRBV29-1	SAEGPQRNTEAF
TRBJ2-5	TRBV2	ASAWETQY
TRBJ2-5	TRBV2	ASRQDRGQTQY
TRBJ2-1	TRBV4-1	ASSQEASGGPLYNEQF
TRBJ1-1	TRBV30	AWLERGRGSEAF
TRBJ2-6	TRBV27	ASRDSGANVLT
TRBJ1-4	TRBV10-2	ASSERGIREKLF
TRBJ1-3	TRBV7-9	ASRPPGQGSSGNTIY
TRBJ2-5	TRBV6-5	ASSYRDSQETQY
TRBJ1-1	TRBV9	ASSPEVVALGTEAF
TRBJ2-5	TRBV2	ASSAPGPKGETQY
TRBJ1-5	TRBV27	ASSLQGSNQPQH
TRBJ2-3	TRBV29-1	SVEGQGTDTQY
TRBJ1-5	TRBV19	ASRWSVDQPQH
TRBJ1-2	TRBV18	ASSPIEGQGATGYT
TRBJ2-7	TRBV10-3	AIRGQRYEQY
TRBJ1-2	TRBV5-1	ASSRDGPSGGYT
TRBJ1-6	TRBV7-2	ASSGLNSPLH
TRBJ2-7	TRBV11-2	ASSLGWGYEQY
TRBJ2-7	TRBV4-1	ASSQVGQSISYEQY
TRBJ1-2	TRBV7-9	ASSLNRDLNYGYT
TRBJ1-5	TRBV30	AWSQGTDHSNQPQH
TRBJ2-3	TRBV30	AWSTAGRGDTQY
TRBJ2-5	TRBV2	ASITTGETQY
TRBJ2-3	TRBV5-1	ASSLAEGPADTQY
TRBJ1-2	TRBV20-1	SASTGFGYT
TRBJ1-1	TRBV29-1	SVRGTGGKDTEAF
TRBJ2-5	TRBV25-1	ASSEGARETQY
TRBJ2-3	TRBV15	ATSRDFLLNTQY
TRBJ2-7	TRBV18	ASSPAGGTQDSYEQY
TRBJ1-5	TRBV6-6	ASATGPEQPQH
TRBJ1-5	TRBV30	AWGTGTGNNQPQH
TRBJ2-7	TRBV29-1	SAMVRDRGYEQY
TRBJ2-7	TRBV5-1	ASSPGGTYEQY
TRBJ2-2	TRBV5-1	ASTETGNTGELF